This T cell receptor (beta chain) was captured by sequencing in a study of monozygotic twins with inflammatory bowel disease. Study results and limitations: Using the inverse Simpson index, IBD patients had lower TCRbeta diversity than healthy co-twins.

Per the germline V gene, CDR1 is DFQATT and CDR2 is SNEGSKA (reference sequence). The CDR3 runs 12 residues. As to this clonotype: The antigen is undetermined.

Per donor there was one draw, yielding a blood sample of roughly 2.6 ml. The UMIs carried a 6-nucleotide sample barcode, and they were added by template switching. TCRdb re-called the 5' RACE reads and shows each CDR3 protein once, DNA omitted. The ten most abundant clones cover roughly 1.2% of a sample with roughly 150,000 distinct CDR3 sequences. The TCR was taken from a human donor with ulcerative colitis or Crohn's disease, or a healthy co-twin of an affected twin (not recorded which). Sequencing input: blood. This chain links TRBV20-1 with TRBJ2-3; TCRdb calls TRBD2, which cannot be checked without DNA. CDR3 region: CSAPPSQGTQYF.